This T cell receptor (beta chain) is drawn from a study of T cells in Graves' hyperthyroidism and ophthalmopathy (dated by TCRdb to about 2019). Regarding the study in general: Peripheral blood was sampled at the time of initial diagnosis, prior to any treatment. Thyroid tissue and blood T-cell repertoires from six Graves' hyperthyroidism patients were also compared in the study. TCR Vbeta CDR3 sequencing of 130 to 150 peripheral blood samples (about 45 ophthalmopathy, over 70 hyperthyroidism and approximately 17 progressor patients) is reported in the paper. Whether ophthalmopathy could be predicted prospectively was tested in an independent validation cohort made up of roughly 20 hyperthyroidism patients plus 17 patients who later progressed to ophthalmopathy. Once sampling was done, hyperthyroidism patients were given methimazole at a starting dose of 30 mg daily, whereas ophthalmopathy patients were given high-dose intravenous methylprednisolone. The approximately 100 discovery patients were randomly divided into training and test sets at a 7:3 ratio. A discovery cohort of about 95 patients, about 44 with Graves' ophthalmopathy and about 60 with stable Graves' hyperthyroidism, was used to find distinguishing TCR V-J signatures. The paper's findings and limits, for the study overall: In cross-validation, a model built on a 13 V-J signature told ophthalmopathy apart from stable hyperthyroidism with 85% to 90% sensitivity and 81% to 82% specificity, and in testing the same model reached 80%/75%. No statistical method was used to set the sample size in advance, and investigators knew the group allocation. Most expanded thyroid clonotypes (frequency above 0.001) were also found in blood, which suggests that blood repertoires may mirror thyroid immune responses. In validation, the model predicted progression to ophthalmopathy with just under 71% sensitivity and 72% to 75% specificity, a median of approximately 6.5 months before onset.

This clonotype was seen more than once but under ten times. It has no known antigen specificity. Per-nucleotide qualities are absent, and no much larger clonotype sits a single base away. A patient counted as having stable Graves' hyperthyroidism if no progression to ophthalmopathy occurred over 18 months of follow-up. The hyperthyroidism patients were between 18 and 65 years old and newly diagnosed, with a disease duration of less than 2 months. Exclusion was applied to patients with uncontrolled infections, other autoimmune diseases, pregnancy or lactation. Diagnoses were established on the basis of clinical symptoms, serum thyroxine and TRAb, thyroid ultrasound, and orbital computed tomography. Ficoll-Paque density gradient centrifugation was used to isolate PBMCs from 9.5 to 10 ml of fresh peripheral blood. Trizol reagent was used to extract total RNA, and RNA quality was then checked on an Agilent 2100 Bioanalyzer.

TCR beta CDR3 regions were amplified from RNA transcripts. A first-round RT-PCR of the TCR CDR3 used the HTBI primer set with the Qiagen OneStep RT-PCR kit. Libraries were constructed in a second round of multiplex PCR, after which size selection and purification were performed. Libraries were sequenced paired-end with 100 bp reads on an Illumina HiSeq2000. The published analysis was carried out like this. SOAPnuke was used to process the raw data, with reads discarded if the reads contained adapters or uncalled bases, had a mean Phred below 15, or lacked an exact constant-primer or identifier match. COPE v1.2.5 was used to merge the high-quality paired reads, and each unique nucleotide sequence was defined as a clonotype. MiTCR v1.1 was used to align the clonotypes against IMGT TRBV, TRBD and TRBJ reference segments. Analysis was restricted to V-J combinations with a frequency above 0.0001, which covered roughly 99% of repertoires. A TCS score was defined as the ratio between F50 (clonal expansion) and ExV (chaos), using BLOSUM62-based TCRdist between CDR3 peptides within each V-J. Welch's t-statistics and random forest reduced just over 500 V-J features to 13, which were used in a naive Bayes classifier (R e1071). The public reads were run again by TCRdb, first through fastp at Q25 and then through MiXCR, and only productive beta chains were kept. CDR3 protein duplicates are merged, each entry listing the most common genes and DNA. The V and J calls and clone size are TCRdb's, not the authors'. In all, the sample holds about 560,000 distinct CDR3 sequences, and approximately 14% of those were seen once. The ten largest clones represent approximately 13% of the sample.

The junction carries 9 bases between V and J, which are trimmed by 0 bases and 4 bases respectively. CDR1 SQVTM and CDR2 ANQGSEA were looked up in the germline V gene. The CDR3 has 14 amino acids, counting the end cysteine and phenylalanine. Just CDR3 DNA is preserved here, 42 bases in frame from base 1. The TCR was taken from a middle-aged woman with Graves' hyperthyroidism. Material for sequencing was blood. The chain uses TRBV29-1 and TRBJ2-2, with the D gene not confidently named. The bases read TGCAGCGTTGAAGATCTAACATCCACCGGGGAGCTGTTTTTT. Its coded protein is CSVEDLTSTGELFF.